The rows below give T cell receptor beta chains drawn from one sample of a study of cytomegalovirus exposure and HLA in healthy donors. Clones were read by immunoSEQ multiplex PCR, and TCRdb kept only the in-frame ones, dropping some. The sample lists 150,000 to 200,000 clones, roughly 83% seen once, with about 1.6% in the top ten. The sample taken for sequencing was PBMCs. Receptors were obtained from a woman under 30 in good health and CMV-seronegative. The CDR3 runs from the conserved cysteine through the conserved F or W. A D gene is named only where the DNA matches it firmly. Size is omitted from some rows. Given values are once, few, many or a class for expanded clones.

TRBV12-5	NA	NA	TRBJ1-6	CASGLNQGPSPLHF	TGTGCTAGTGGTTTGAATCAGGGGCCGTCACCCCTCCACTTT
TRBV19	NA	TRBD1	TRBJ1-5	CASSIVGQEVYSNQPQHF	TGTGCCAGTAGTATCGTGGGACAGGAGGTTTATAGCAATCAGCCCCAGCATTTT
TRBV5-6	NA	NA	TRBJ1-1	CASSLDARGGTEAFF	TGTGCCAGCAGCTTAGACGCCCGAGGCGGCACTGAAGCTTTCTTT
TRBV27	once	NA	TRBJ1-4	CASSFGRAINEKLFF	TGTGCCAGCAGTTTTGGTCGTGCGATTAATGAAAAACTGTTTTTT
TRBV18	NA	TRBD1	TRBJ1-1	CASSPRQGFNTEAFF	TGTGCCAGCTCACCAAGACAGGGGTTCAACACTGAAGCTTTCTTT
TRBV5-6	NA	NA	TRBJ2-2	CASSLGLGERTGELFF	TGTGCCAGCAGCTTGGGGCTTGGTGAGCGCACCGGGGAGCTGTTTTTT
TRBV30	few	NA	TRBJ1-2	CAWSVRRNTANYGYTF	TGTGCCTGGAGTGTACGGCGGAACACCGCTAACTATGGCTACACCTTC
TRBV29-1	NA	NA	TRBJ1-2	CSVEEDLRAAYGYTF	TGCAGCGTTGAAGAAGACTTGCGGGCAGCCTATGGCTACACCTTC
TRBV14	NA	TRBD1	TRBJ1-2	CASSQWTGVNYGYTF	TGTGCCAGCAGCCAGTGGACAGGTGTAAACTATGGCTACACCTTC
TRBV5-6	once	NA	TRBJ1-6	CASSLAGGGGNSPLHF	TGTGCCAGCAGCTTGGCCGGGGGAGGGGGAAATTCACCCCTCCACTTT